Listed below are T cell receptor beta chains from one sample, sequenced in a study of T-cell reconstitution after alpha-beta-depleted transplantation in children. TCRdb used MiXCR to reprocess the PCR reads, holding one entry per CDR3 protein. The sample consists of approximately 640,000 distinct CDR3 sequences, roughly 15% of them appearing once. This sample comprised PBMCs from the stem cell graft donor, obtained from the stem cell graft. Receptor source: a human donor who donated a stem cell graft to a child with acute myeloid leukemia. Each CDR3 is given with its conserved first and last residue. The order of the fields is J gene, V gene, clone size, D gene, CDR3 DNA, CDR3 protein. D genes are given only for firm matches. Not all rows give a size; the values are once, few, many and, for expanded clones, a class.

TRBJ1-1	TRBV6-5	.	TRBD1	TGTGCCAGCAGTAGGACAGGGGGGCGGACTGAAGCTTTCTTT	CASSRTGGRTEAFF
TRBJ2-3	TRBV20-1	many	.	TGCAGTGCTCCTGGACCCGGCGCTAGCACAGATACGCAGTATTTT	CSAPGPGASTDTQYF
TRBJ1-1	TRBV11-3	.	TRBD1	TGTGCCAGCAGTGGGACAGGGTATGAAGCTTTCTTT	CASSGTGYEAFF
TRBJ2-5	TRBV7-2	.	.	TGTGCCAGCAGCTTATCGTGGGGGCGAGAGACCCAGTACTTC	CASSLSWGRETQYF
TRBJ1-1	TRBV6-1	.	.	TGTGCCAGCAGTGAAATACGGACTGAAGCTTTCTTT	CASSEIRTEAFF
TRBJ1-2	TRBV4-1	.	.	TGCGCCAGCAGCCAAGGGGCAGAGTGGTATGGCTACACCTTC	CASSQGAEWYGYTF
TRBJ2-3	TRBV15	few	.	TGTGCCACCAGTTCTACACGCGGCTCGCCAGATACGCAGTATTTT	CATSSTRGSPDTQYF
TRBJ2-1	TRBV7-2	.	.	TGTGCCGGGGGGAGAGGGGGTGATGAGCAGTTCTTC	CAGGRGGDEQFF
TRBJ2-7	TRBV12-3/TRBV12-4	.	.	TGTGCCAGCAGTTTTAGTTGGGGCTTCGGGAGCTCCTACGAGCAGTACTTC	CASSFSWGFGSSYEQYF
TRBJ1-5	TRBV20-1	many	.	TGCAGTGCTAGAGCCCCTCTCAAGAATCAGCCCCAGCATTTT	CSARAPLKNQPQHF
TRBJ1-5	TRBV25-1	few	TRBD1	TGTGCCAGCAGTGAAGGGACAGATAGCAATCAGCCCCAGCATTTT	CASSEGTDSNQPQHF
TRBJ2-1	TRBV20-1	.	TRBD2	TGCAGTGCTAAATTTAGCGGGGGGGCCCGGAATGAGCAGTTCTTC	CSAKFSGGARNEQFF
TRBJ1-1	TRBV29-1	many	.	TGCAGCGTTGCCCCGGGAGCTGAAGCTTTCTTT	CSVAPGAEAFF
TRBJ2-1	TRBV6-5	few	TRBD2	TGTGCCAGCAGTAACCCTAGCGGGGGGGCCTATGAGCAGTTCTTC	CASSNPSGGAYEQFF
TRBJ2-2	TRBV6-1	few	TRBD1	TGTGCCAGCAGCCGGACAGGGGGCGGGAACACCGGGGAGCTGTTTTTT	CASSRTGGGNTGELFF
TRBJ2-5	TRBV4-1	.	.	TGCGCCAGCAGCCAAGATTTCAGGGGTTTTTACGAGACCCAGTACTTC	CASSQDFRGFYETQYF
TRBJ2-2	TRBV12-3/TRBV12-4	few	TRBD1	TGTGCCAGCAGGGGTGGGACAGGGTATACCGGGGAGCTGTTTTTT	CASRGGTGYTGELFF
TRBJ1-5	TRBV15	.	TRBD1	TGTGCCACCTGCGACAGGGGGCTCAATCAGCCCCAGCATTTT	CATCDRGLNQPQHF
TRBJ1-6	TRBV20-1	few	.	TGCAGTGCGGGGGCTCGGGCAGGCAAAAGCTCCTATAATTCACCCCTCCACTTT	CSAGARAGKSSYNSPLHF
TRBJ2-1	TRBV5-1	few	.	TGCGCCAGCAGCTTGGCGGCTTTAAATAATGAGCAGTTCTTC	CASSLAALNNEQFF
TRBJ1-2	TRBV10-3	.	.	TGTGCCATCACCCGGCACCGCAGGGGCAATGGCTACACCTTC	CAITRHRRGNGYTF
TRBJ2-2	TRBV6-5	many	TRBD1	TGTGCCAGCAGTTCCCAAGGACAGGGACATAACGGGGAGCTGTTTTTT	CASSSQGQGHNGELFF
TRBJ2-5	TRBV20-1	.	TRBD2	TGCAGTGCCCCCCCCCCTATCGGGGGGGAGACCCAGTACTTC	CSAPPPIGGETQYF
TRBJ1-2	TRBV9	many	.	TGTGCCAGCAGCGAGAGCCGGGCCCTCCCCGATGGCTACACCTTC	CASSESRALPDGYTF
TRBJ2-1	TRBV7-6	few	.	TGTGCCAGCAGCCCTTCAGGACAGGAGGGACACAATGAGCAGTTCTTC	CASSPSGQEGHNEQFF
TRBJ2-7	TRBV9	few	TRBD2	TGTGCCAGCAGCGTAGCCCCCGGGGGGGGATACGAGCAGTACTTC	CASSVAPGGGYEQYF
TRBJ2-1	TRBV29-1	many	.	TGCAGCGTTTTTCCATGGGCGGTCGACAATGAGCAGTTCTTC	CSVFPWAVDNEQFF
TRBJ1-6	TRBV15	many	.	TGTGCCACCAGCAGAGTTGGGGGCCGCTCCTATAATTCACCCCTCCACTTT	CATSRVGGRSYNSPLHF
TRBJ1-1	TRBV20-1	many	.	TGCAGTGCTAGGGGGTACGCGAGGCAAACGGCTTTCTTT	CSARGYARQTAFF
TRBJ2-2	TRBV7-9	many	TRBD1	TGTGCCAGCAGCCAAGGACAGGGTTACACCGGGGAGCTGTTTTTT	CASSQGQGYTGELFF
TRBJ1-1	TRBV7-7	.	TRBD1	TGTGCCAGCAGCCCTACCGGGACAGATGAAGCTTTCTTT	CASSPTGTDEAFF
TRBJ1-1	TRBV20-1	many	.	TGCAGTGCCGACACTACCCCTGAAGCTTTCTTT	CSADTTPEAFF
TRBJ1-1	TRBV6-1	many	.	TGTGCCAGCGCTGCGTTGGACTTTCTCTTT	CASAALDFLF
TRBJ2-7	TRBV30	.	TRBD1	TGTGCCTGGGGGCAGGGGGTCCACGAGCAGTACTTC	CAWGQGVHEQYF
TRBJ1-3	TRBV7-2	.	.	TGTGCCAGCAGCCTGGGGGCAGGGGTAAACACCATATATTTT	CASSLGAGVNTIYF
TRBJ2-2	TRBV5-1	.	.	TGCGCCAGCAGCTTGGCCTGGCCCGGGGAGCTGTTTTTT	CASSLAWPGELFF
TRBJ1-1	TRBV20-1	.	.	TGCAGTGCTCGTGGGGGGGGGGTGAACACTGAAGCTTTCTTT	CSARGGGVNTEAFF